Listed below are T cell receptor beta chains from one sample, sequenced in a study of patients and donors after allogeneic stem cell transplantation. TCRdb reprocessed the RT-PCR reads with MiXCR, giving one entry per CDR3 protein. The table includes fewer than 15,000 distinct CDR3 sequences, 20% to 25% detected once. The sequencing sample was made of blood, either unsorted or a sorted T cell fraction (not recorded which). These receptor sequences come from a human donor who was either an allogeneic HSCT recipient or a stem cell or donor lymphocyte infusion donor (not recorded which). It is not recorded whose cells these are; they may come from a transplant donor. Each CDR3 is given without its conserved first and last residue. Each record gives: V gene, J gene, CDR3 protein.

TRBV4-3,TRBJ1-6,ASSQETGRDSPLH
TRBV6-2/TRBV6-3,TRBJ1-5,ASSPRGFQPQH
TRBV9,TRBJ2-7,ASGVGAGGAYEQY
TRBV28,TRBJ1-1,ASSLGSYIEAF
TRBV12-3/TRBV12-4,TRBJ1-2,ASRLDRGDYDYGYT
TRBV12-3/TRBV12-4,TRBJ1-2,ASRPTGAGYGYT
TRBV2,TRBJ1-3,ATSAEGNTIY
TRBV20-1,TRBJ2-1,SARKAKVSYNEQF
TRBV19,TRBJ1-1,ASSGGGTTEAF
TRBV6-6,TRBJ1-6,ASSPQIGTDFSPLH
TRBV4-1,TRBJ2-7,ASSQRTGPNEQY
TRBV19,TRBJ1-2,ASPVWGTVTGHYGYT
TRBV12-3/TRBV12-4,TRBJ1-2,ASRRTGPRYGYT
TRBV9,TRBJ1-1,ASSVVPGGGTEAF
TRBV6-6,TRBJ1-1,ASSYHTNTEVF
TRBV7-2,TRBJ2-6,ASSVTISGANVLT
TRBV12-3/TRBV12-4,TRBJ2-2,ASSLIVGPERHTGELF
TRBV4-3,TRBJ1-5,ASSQGLGREPQH
TRBV7-2,TRBJ1-1,ASSLEAPMGAF
TRBV5-1,TRBJ1-1,ASSLAQGAEAF
TRBV18,TRBJ2-7,ASSPLWQIGYEQY
TRBV9,TRBJ2-3,ASSVGGRTDTQY
TRBV5-1,TRBJ2-7,ASSLEVPRYEQY
TRBV21-1,TRBJ1-6,ASTLYYNSPLH
TRBV15,TRBJ1-1,ATSRPGTGGRRAF
TRBV4-1,TRBJ1-4,ASSQGRDKNEKLF
TRBV6-2/TRBV6-3,TRBJ2-6,ASSYSGAGANVLT
TRBV18,TRBJ2-7,ASSKGDRPYEQY
TRBV15,TRBJ2-5,ATSRDRKAVPEETQY
TRBV20-1,TRBJ1-5,SASPTGGQPQH
TRBV10-3,TRBJ2-1,AISETGNEQF
TRBV4-3,TRBJ1-2,ASSLDRGLNYGYT
TRBV7-3,TRBJ2-2,ASSWTGQSGELF
TRBV4-3,TRBJ1-2,ASSHAGTADYYGYT
TRBV5-6,TRBJ1-3,ASSWAIGARNTIY
TRBV11-2,TRBJ1-1,ASSLALPTGAF
TRBV4-3,TRBJ1-3,ASSPTGGVGNTIY
TRBV29-1,TRBJ1-2,SVGPRIRANYGYT
TRBV10-3,TRBJ2-7,AISESVAASSYEQY
TRBV29-1,TRBJ1-2,SVGTASLYGYT
TRBV24-1,TRBJ2-6,ATSDGQGPSGANVLT
TRBV27,TRBJ2-7,ASSFGGLGEQY
TRBV5-1,TRBJ2-1,ASSLGAGGPNNEQF
TRBV6-5,TRBJ1-1,ASSYGGLGTEAF
TRBV11-1,TRBJ1-2,ASSLDGLPGYT
TRBV7-2,TRBJ1-5,ASSLRSNQPQH
TRBV13,TRBJ1-1,ASSLGGHLLNTEAF
TRBV12-3/TRBV12-4,TRBJ2-5,ASRLAGANLETQY
TRBV4-3,TRBJ2-3,ASSQESTGQAGNTQY
TRBV5-1,TRBJ1-2,ASSPRDTNYGYT
TRBV28,TRBJ1-3,ASTRRGTGNTIY
TRBV5-1,TRBJ1-2,ASSPPAPNYGYT
TRBV4-2,TRBJ2-2,ASSQDSGSGAGELF
TRBV20-1,TRBJ2-1,SVGGYNEQF
TRBV6-6,TRBJ1-2,ASSYPGNSALMANYGYT
TRBV7-2,TRBJ1-1,ASSQRGGTEAF
TRBV6-5,TRBJ1-2,ASSFGTGNGYT
TRBV12-3/TRBV12-4,TRBJ1-2,ASSFPGNYGYT